This T cell receptor (beta chain) was obtained from a study of blood T cell repertoires in COVID-19. Study as a whole: Sources were T cells, B-cell-depleted T cells, or PBMCs; the material itself was cDNA or gDNA.

The length of the CDR3 is 17 residues. V trimming: 7 bases; J trimming: 4 bases; junction bases outside the gene matches: 16. Per the germline V gene, CDR1 is MDHEN and CDR2 is SYDVKM. Per the original methods: It was from reference gene primer amplification that nucleated cell counts were estimated. The method was immunoSEQ multiplex PCR; TCRdb's version includes in-frame clones alone and lacks a portion of them. The V and J calls and clone size were taken over from that table, and D and trimming were inferred from the DNA. Among hundreds of thousands of clones, around 83% were seen once, and the ten largest hold 8% to 10%.

The sample consisted of peripheral blood. The J gene is TRBJ2-5, the V gene TRBV28, with TRBD2 matching over 9 bases. The source is a woman between 50 and 59 years old with acute or convalescent COVID-19. The CDR3 nucleotides read TGTGCCAGCAAAGGATCCCTTGGCGGGAGGGCCGGAGAGACCCAGTACTTC. Residues: CASKGSLGGRAGETQYF. Supplemented by reference TRBV28 and TRBJ2-5, the full variable domain reads DVKVTQSSRYLVKRTGEKVFLECVQDMDHENMFWYRQDPGLGLRLIYFSYDVKMKEKGDIPEGYSVSREKKERFSLILESASTNQTSMYLCASKGSLGGRAGETQYFGPGTRLLVL.